The next 13 T cell receptor beta chains were all read from a single sample in a study of T cells after yellow fever vaccination. One entry per CDR3 protein, called by TCRdb with MiXCR from the 5' RACE reads. The data show approximately 250,000 distinct CDR3 sequences, over 4.5% seen once. Material: CD4+ T cells sorted from PBMCs, obtained on the day of the yellow fever booster vaccination. These receptors came from a man aged 18-30 years who received the YFV17D yellow fever vaccine.

The rearrangement links TRBV24-1 to TRBJ2-5; a possible D gene is TRBD2 (5 bases). Trimming stripped 3 bases from V and 1 base from J, with 14 bases between. This CDR3 has 16 residues. The germline V gene has CDR1 KGHDR and CDR2 SFDVKD. CDR3 sequence reads: CATSDPAASGQETQYF. The CDR3 coding sequence is TGTGCCACCAGTGATCCCGCCGCAAGCGGCCAAGAGACCCAGTACTTC.

This chain joins TRBV7-8 and TRBJ1-6; 7 bases align to TRBD1. This CDR3 contains 14 residues. Looked up from germline, CDR1 is SGHVS and CDR2 is FQNEAQ. Germline trimming cut 5 bases from V and 7 bases from J; bases unmatched to any gene: 5. The CDR3 DNA reads as TGTGCCAGCAGCGACAGGGAGGGGAATTCACCCCTCCACTTT. It codes for CASSDREGNSPLHF.

This clonotype turned up a few times. The chain uses TRBV18 and TRBJ1-6; D unresolved. This CDR3 is built from 13 residues. Germline lookup yields CDR1 KGHSH and CDR2 LQKENI. Trimming stripped 3 bases from V and 11 bases from J, with 11 bases between. Here the CDR3 reads CASSPGFEAPLHF. In DNA form, the CDR3 reads TGTGCCAGCTCACCGGGGTTTGAGGCACCCCTCCACTTT.

This clonotype was picked up many times. The chain carries TRBV12-3 or TRBV12-4 and TRBJ1-5, with D possibly TRBD1 on 6 matching bases. V lost 1 base to trimming and J lost 7 bases, with 11 bases between them. This CDR3 has 14 amino acids. DNA for the CDR3: TGTGCCAGCAGTTTAGGGGGCGGGGGCCAGCCCCAGCATTTT. This sequence encodes CASSLGGGGQPQHF.

This clonotype was counted between two and nine times. The chain couples TRBV12-3 or TRBV12-4 to TRBJ2-4; unclear D gene. The CDR3 extends over 13 amino acids. V shed 3 bases and J shed 6 bases, with 9 bases lying between them. CDR3 amino acids: CASSFEGINIQYF. In nucleotides, the CDR3 is TGTGCCAGCAGTTTTGAAGGGATAAACATTCAGTACTTC.

This clonotype was picked up many times. The V gene is TRBV4-3, the J gene TRBJ2-4, with TRBD2 as a possible D gene (5 bases). The CDR3 length is 15 residues. CDR1 LGHNA and CDR2 YSLEER come from the germline V gene. V dropped 1 base and J dropped 3 bases, with 10 bases sitting between them. Here the CDR3 reads CASSQGPSGKNIQYF. The CDR3 DNA sequence: TGCGCCAGCAGCCAAGGACCGAGCGGCAAAAACATTCAGTACTTC.

This clonotype appeared a few times. This chain joins TRBV12-5 and TRBJ2-2; TRBD2 matches at 8 bases. Trimming cost V 6 bases and J 4 bases; bases outside gene matches: 7. The germline gives CDR1 LGHNT, CDR2 FRNRAP. The CDR3 has 15 amino acids. CDR3 amino acids: CASGLAAGGTGELFF. CDR3 DNA sequence: TGTGCTAGTGGCCTCGCTGCGGGGGGCACCGGGGAGCTGTTTTTT.

V and J are TRBV11-3 and TRBJ1-1, with no clear D. Deletions cut 2 bases from V and 4 bases from J, with 11 bases between. This CDR3 is 14 amino acids long. Per germline, CDR1 SGHNT and CDR2 YENEEA. The CDR3 DNA reads TGTGCCAGCAGCTTAAAGGGTGGAAGCACTGAAGCTTTCTTT. Translated: CASSLKGGSTEAFF.

This clonotype was counted a few times. The chain couples TRBV10-3 to TRBJ2-7; the match to TRBD1 covers 10 bases. Per germline, CDR1 ENHRY and CDR2 SYGVKD. This CDR3 comprises 14 residues. V gave up 4 bases and J gave up 0 bases; unmatched junction bases: 0. CDR3 amino acids: CAISGTGGSYEQYF. The CDR3, as DNA: TGTGCCATCAGTGGGACAGGGGGCTCCTACGAGCAGTACTTC.

The genes are TRBV20-1 and TRBJ2-5; D is undetermined. The germline gives CDR1 DFQATT, CDR2 SNEGSKA (reference sequence). The V end was cut by 3 bases, the J end by 5 bases, with 16 bases between. The CDR3 consists of 14 residues. Here the CDR3 reads CSARARSGVETQYF. In DNA form, the CDR3 reads TGCAGTGCTAGGGCGCGGTCGGGTGTTGAGACCCAGTACTTC.

The chain has TRBV20-1 and TRBJ1-5; D perhaps matches TRBD1 (5 bases). V was trimmed by 2 bases and J by 0 bases, leaving 17 bases between them. The CDR3 has 17 residues. The germline V gene encodes CDR1 DFQATT and CDR2 SNEGSKA (reference sequence). The chain's CDR3 is CSARKASGGASNQPQHF. For the CDR3, the DNA is TGCAGTGCTAGAAAGGCGTCGGGCGGGGCTAGCAATCAGCCCCAGCATTTT.

This clonotype was observed at least ten times. The chain is built from TRBV12-3 or TRBV12-4 and TRBJ1-3; D is possibly TRBD1 (5 bases). V was clipped by 6 bases and J by 0 bases, with 27 bases between them. The CDR3 is made up of 20 amino acids. The CDR3 protein is CASRKPRDGINRISGNTIYF. Here the CDR3 DNA reads TGTGCCAGCAGGAAACCCCGGGACGGAATAAATCGGATCTCTGGAAACACCATATATTTT.

This clonotype was detected ten times or more. This rearrangement joins TRBV5-1 to TRBJ1-1; D possibly corresponds to TRBD1 (6 bases). Trimming took 3 bases from V and 6 from J, leaving 9 bases between them. The germline gives CDR1 SGHRS, CDR2 YFSETQ. The CDR3 is 12 residues long. The CDR3 sequence is CASSSGVAEAFF. CDR3 coding DNA: TGCGCCAGCAGCTCAGGGGTTGCTGAAGCTTTCTTT.